This T cell receptor (beta chain) was profiled in a study of PD-1 blockade in classical Hodgkin lymphoma. Study overall: Intravenous nivolumab at 3 mg/kg was given to patients every 2 weeks. Study-level findings and limits: Lower baseline TCR diversity marked trial partial responders and progressors. Newly diagnosed patients reportedly had lower baseline TCR diversity than healthy donors.

Here immunoSEQ multiplex PCR was the method, and the copy in TCRdb shows in-frame clones only, minus some. Here the sample spans approximately 96,000 clones, 90% to 95% being singletons. As regards this clone: What it binds is unknown.

The CDR3 has 15 residues. The germline gives CDR1 MGHRA, CDR2 YSYEKL. V lost 2 bases, J lost 2 bases, and 6 bases stayed unmatched. Time point described: cycle 4 day 1 (C4D1), after less than 7 weeks of nivolumab. In every patient, relapse followed autologous stem cell transplantation, while exposure to brentuximab vedotin differed. Complete response, partial response or progressive disease constituted the best responses recorded. The gene calls are TRBV4-1 and TRBJ2-7; 7 bases are a match to TRBD2. The sequence came from a human donor with classical Hodgkin lymphoma. The sample here was peripheral blood mononuclear cells (PBMCs), taken before the fourth cycle of nivolumab. CDR3 loop: CASSQFLADPYEQYF. CDR3 in DNA: TGCGCCAGCAGCCAATTCCTAGCGGACCCCTACGAGCAGTACTTC.